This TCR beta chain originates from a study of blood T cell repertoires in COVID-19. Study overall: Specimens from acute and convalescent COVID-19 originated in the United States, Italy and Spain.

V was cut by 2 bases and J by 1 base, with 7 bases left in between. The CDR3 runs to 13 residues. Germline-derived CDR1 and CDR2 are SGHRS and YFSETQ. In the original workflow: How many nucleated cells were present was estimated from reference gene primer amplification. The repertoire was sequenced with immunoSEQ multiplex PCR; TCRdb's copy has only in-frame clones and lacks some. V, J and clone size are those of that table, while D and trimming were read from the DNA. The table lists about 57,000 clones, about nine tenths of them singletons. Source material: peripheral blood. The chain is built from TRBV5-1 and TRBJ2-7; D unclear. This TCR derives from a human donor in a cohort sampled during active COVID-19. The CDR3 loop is CASSFDNSYEQYF. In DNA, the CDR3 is TGCGCCAGCAGCTTCGACAATTCCTACGAGCAGTACTTC.